These 2 T cell receptor beta chains originate from one sample sequenced in a study of regulatory T cells in long-lasting Graves disease. Noted time point: newly diagnosed GD, antithyroid drugs for less than 3 months. Scientists built the TCR library using RNA that was extracted from PBMCs. HTBI primers from iRepertoire and Arm-PCR of CDR3 regions yielded the TCR beta libraries. TCRdb re-derived calls from the multiplex PCR reads in MiXCR, one entry per CDR3 protein. The sample lists 300,000 to 400,000 distinct CDR3 sequences, 15% seen once, with about a fifth in the top ten. Source: peripheral blood mononuclear cells (PBMCs), taken at new diagnosis, from a patient treated with antithyroid drugs. These receptors were collected from a female donor with Graves disease.

As regards this clonotype: A read error may be the cause here, since a much bigger clone is one base away. This chain links TRBV28 with TRBJ2-1, with 11 positions matching TRBD2. The length of the CDR3 is 14 residues. J gave up 4 bases and V 7 bases, and 3 bases lay outside the gene matches. Germline-derived CDR1 and CDR2 are MDHEN and SYDVKM. The CDR3 bases are TGTGCCAGCATGACTAGCGGGAAGTACAATGAGCAGTTCTTC. Translating it yields CASMTSGKYNEQFF.

This clonotype appeared many times. The chain is built from TRBV20-1 and TRBJ2-3, with 13 bases identical to TRBD2. The J segment lost 8 bases and the V segment lost 5 bases, leaving 7 bases of the junction unmatched. The germline V gene has CDR1 DFQATT and CDR2 SNEGSKA (reference sequence). The CDR3 loop spans 14 amino acids. The CDR3 DNA reads as TGCAGTGCTTCGACTAGCGGGAGGTTCGGTACGCAGTATTTT. The encoded protein is CSASTSGRFGTQYF.